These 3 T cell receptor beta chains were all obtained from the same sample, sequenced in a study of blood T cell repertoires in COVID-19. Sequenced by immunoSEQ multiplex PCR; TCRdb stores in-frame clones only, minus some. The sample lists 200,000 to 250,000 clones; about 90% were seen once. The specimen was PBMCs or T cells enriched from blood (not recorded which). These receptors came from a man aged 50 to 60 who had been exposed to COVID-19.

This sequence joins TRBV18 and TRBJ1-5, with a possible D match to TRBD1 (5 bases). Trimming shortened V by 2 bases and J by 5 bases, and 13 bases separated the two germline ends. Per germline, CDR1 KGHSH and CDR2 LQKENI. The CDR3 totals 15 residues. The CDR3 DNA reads TGTGCCAGCTCACCATCCAGGGTGCAGGATCAGCCCCAGCATTTT. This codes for CASSPSRVQDQPQHF.

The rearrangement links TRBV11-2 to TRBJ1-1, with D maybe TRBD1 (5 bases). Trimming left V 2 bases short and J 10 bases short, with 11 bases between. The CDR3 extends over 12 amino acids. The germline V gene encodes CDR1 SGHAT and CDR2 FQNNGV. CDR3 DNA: TGTGCCAGCAGCTTACCTGACCAGGGAGCTTTCTTT. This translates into CASSLPDQGAFF.

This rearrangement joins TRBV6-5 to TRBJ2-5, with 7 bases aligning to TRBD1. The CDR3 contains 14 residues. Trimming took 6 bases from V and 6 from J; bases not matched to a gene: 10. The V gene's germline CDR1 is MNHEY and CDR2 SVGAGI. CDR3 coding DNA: TGTGCCAGCAGGATGACAGGGAAAGGAAAGACCCAGTACTTC. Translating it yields CASRMTGKGKTQYF.